This T cell receptor beta chain stems from a study of PD-1 blockade in classical Hodgkin lymphoma. As for the study in general: Patients were infused with nivolumab 3 mg/kg every 2 weeks.

TCRdb's copy holds only in-frame clones and misses some; the assay was immunoSEQ multiplex PCR. The sample yields over 25,000 clones, 78% seen once. Each patient relapsed following autologous stem cell transplantation, and prior brentuximab vedotin exposure differed. Trimming took 6 bases from V and 3 from J, leaving 10 bases between them. CDR1 and CDR2 from the germline V gene are MNHEY and SVGAGI. This CDR3 comprises 13 residues. Study-level points and caveats: CD4+ TCR diversity, unlike CD8+, rose significantly by C4D1.

With respect to this clone: Its antigen is not identified.

This rearrangement joins TRBV6-5 to TRBJ2-3, with a tentative D call TRBD1 (6 bases). The TCR originated in a human donor with classical Hodgkin lymphoma. The sequencing used peripheral blood mononuclear cells (PBMCs), collected before the second cycle of nivolumab. This CDR3 reads CASRNTGTDTQYF. The CDR3 coding sequence is TGTGCCAGCAGGAACACAGGGACAGATACGCAGTATTTT.